One T cell receptor (beta chain) is described in this entry. The target antigen is unknown. This record belongs to a study of shared clonotypes between healthy human individuals. Study-level findings and limits: Though the depth was large, rarefaction showed that sorted-subset sequencing was incomplete.

Produced via immunoSEQ multiplex PCR; TCRdb's table is partial and in-frame only. The sample contains around 2.1 million clones, approximately 96% of which appear only once. The CDR3 length is 15 residues. Trimming at V came to 3 bases and at J to 9 bases, leaving 8 bases not matched to a gene. Germline V CDR1 and CDR2: MDHEN, SYDVKM. This chain links TRBV28 with TRBJ2-1; 10 bases are shared with TRBD2. The sequence came from a man younger than 30 in good health. Sequenced sample: naive CD4+ T cells sorted from blood. As to subset: CD45RA+ positively selected. As DNA, the CDR3 is TGTGCCAGCAGTTTGTGGAGCGGGGGGGCCATTGAGCAGTTCTTC. This encodes CASSLWSGGAIEQFF.